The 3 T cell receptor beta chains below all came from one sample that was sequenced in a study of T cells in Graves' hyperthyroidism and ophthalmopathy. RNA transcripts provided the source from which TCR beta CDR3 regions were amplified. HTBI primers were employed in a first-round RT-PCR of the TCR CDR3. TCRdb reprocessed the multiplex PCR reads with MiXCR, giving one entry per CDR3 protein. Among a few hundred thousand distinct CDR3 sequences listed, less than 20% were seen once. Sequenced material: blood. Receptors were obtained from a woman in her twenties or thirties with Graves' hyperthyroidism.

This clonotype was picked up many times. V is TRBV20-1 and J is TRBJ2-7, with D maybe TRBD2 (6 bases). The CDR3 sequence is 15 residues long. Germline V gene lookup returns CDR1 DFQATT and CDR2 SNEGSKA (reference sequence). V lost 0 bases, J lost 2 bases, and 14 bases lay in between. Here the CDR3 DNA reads TGCAGTGCTAGAGATCAGGCTAGCGCGACCTACGAGCAGTACTTC. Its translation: CSARDQASATYEQYF.

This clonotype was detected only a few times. CDR3 residues: CASSAGLDLNEKLFF. The CDR3 DNA is TGTGCCAGCAGCGCCGGACTGGACCTTAATGAAAAACTGTTTTTT. The V call is TRBV7-9, the J call TRBJ1-4; no clear D gene. The germline V gene encodes CDR1 SEHNR and CDR2 FQNEAQ (reference sequence). Trimming removed 5 bases at V and 4 bases at J, with 14 bases between. This CDR3 region has 15 residues.

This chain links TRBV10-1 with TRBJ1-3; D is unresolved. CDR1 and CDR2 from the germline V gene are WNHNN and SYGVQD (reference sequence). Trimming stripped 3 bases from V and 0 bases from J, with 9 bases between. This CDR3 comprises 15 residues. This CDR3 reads CASSEPGRSGNTIYF. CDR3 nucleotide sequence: TGCGCCAGCAGTGAACCGGGCCGCTCTGGAAACACCATATATTTT.